Presented here are 29 T cell receptor beta chains from one specimen sequenced in a study of blood T cells in healthy people across ages. With a J-beta primer mix and a sample-barcoded 5' primer, a second PCR ran 7 to 11 cycles. MiXCR was run by TCRdb on the 5' RACE reads, yielding one entry per CDR3 protein. Among about 1.6 million distinct CDR3 sequences listed, about 31% were seen once. The specimen was blood. The origin of the receptors is a woman aged 25 to 39 in good health.

CDR3 in DNA: TGCGCCAGCAGCCATGGTAGCGGGGGGCACCAAGAGACCCAGTACTTC. Protein sequence: CASSHGSGGHQETQYF. The rearrangement joins TRBV4-1 to TRBJ2-5, with 10 bases fitting TRBD2. The CDR3 sequence is 16 residues long. The trim removed 3 bases at V and 0 bases at J, leaving 4 bases unmatched. CDR1 is MGHRA, CDR2 YSYEKL, per germline.

V and J are TRBV28 and TRBJ1-2; D not resolved. V lost 5 bases and J 2 bases, leaving 15 bases between the germline ends. The CDR3 is 15 residues long. CDR1 is MDHEN, CDR2 SYDVKM, per germline. The CDR3 coding sequence is TGTGCCAGCAGTCCCCAAGGACGGCCCAACTATGGCTACACCTTC. This encodes CASSPQGRPNYGYTF.

The rearrangement joins TRBV7-3 to TRBJ2-5; TRBD1 agrees at 9 bases. Trimming removed 0 bases from V and 5 bases from J; junction bases left unmatched: 7. Germline-derived CDR1 and CDR2 are SGHTA and FQGTGA. This CDR3 is built from 16 residues. DNA for the CDR3: TGTGCCAGCAGCTTAACAATGGGACAGGGACAGGAGACCCAGTACTTC. Residues: CASSLTMGQGQETQYF.

This clonotype was seen ten or more times. This CDR3 is CASSLIGGSYEQYF. The CDR3 nucleotides read TGTGCCAGCAGTTTAATAGGGGGCTCCTACGAGCAGTACTTC. The rearrangement joins TRBV27 to TRBJ2-7; possibly TRBD1 for D (6 bases). V lost 2 bases to trimming and J lost 0 bases, with 8 bases between them. CDR1 and CDR2 from the germline V gene are MNHEY and SMNVEV (reference sequence). CDR3 length equals 14 residues.

This clonotype was seen only a few times. The V gene is TRBV7-9, the J gene TRBJ2-3; 14 positions agree with TRBD2. CDR1 and CDR2 from the germline V gene are SEHNR and FQNEAQ (reference sequence). CDR3 length equals 18 residues. The V gene end was trimmed by 2 bases and the J gene end by 3 bases; junction bases not matched to a gene: 7. The chain's CDR3 is CASSLPGTSGGMTDTQYF. The CDR3 bases are TGTGCCAGCAGCTTACCCGGGACTAGCGGGGGTATGACAGATACGCAGTATTTT.

This clonotype has a handful of counts. The genes are TRBV25-1 and TRBJ2-7, with no clear D. The germline V gene encodes CDR1 MGHDK and CDR2 SYGVNS. V was trimmed by 3 bases and J by 0 bases, leaving 9 bases between them. The CDR3 length is 14 residues. For the CDR3, the DNA is TGTGCCAGCAGTGACATGGCCTCCTCCTACGAGCAGTACTTC. Its translation: CASSDMASSYEQYF.

This clonotype came up a few times. The V call is TRBV28, the J call TRBJ2-7; perhaps TRBD2 as D (6 bases). Trimming stripped 7 bases from V and 2 bases from J, with 12 bases between. Germline assignment: CDR1 MDHEN and CDR2 SYDVKM. The CDR3 sequence is 13 residues long. The CDR3 sequence is CASNWGGTYEQYF. The CDR3 nucleotides read TGTGCCAGCAACTGGGGAGGTACCTACGAGCAGTACTTC.

The chain is built from TRBV5-1 and TRBJ2-5; 7 nucleotides align to TRBD2. With V trimmed by 4 bases and J by 4 bases, 10 bases remained unmatched. The length of the CDR3 is 15 residues. Looked up from germline, CDR1 is SGHRS and CDR2 is YFSETQ. The CDR3 spells CASSRGGAGVETQYF. DNA for the CDR3: TGCGCCAGCAGCAGGGGAGGGGCAGGTGTAGAGACCCAGTACTTC.

The gene calls are TRBV10-3 and TRBJ2-1; no reliable D call. Germline loops: CDR1 ENHRY, CDR2 SYGVKD. The CDR3 covers 14 residues. V lost 5 bases, J lost 9 bases, and 17 bases lay in between. DNA for the CDR3: TGTGCCATCAGTCAGCAAGGGCAAGCTGGTGAGCAGTTCTTC. Protein: CAISQQGQAGEQFF.

The V gene is TRBV11-2, the J gene TRBJ2-1; TRBD2 is a possible D gene (7 bases). V gave up 5 bases and J gave up 7 bases, with 18 bases separating them. This CDR3 region has 15 residues. Germline V gene lookup returns CDR1 SGHAT and CDR2 FQNNGV. CDR3 DNA sequence: TGTGCCAGCAGCATTGGACTAGGGGGGGGGAATGAGCAGTTCTTC. Translated: CASSIGLGGGNEQFF.

To note about this clonotype: The germline gene is not matched at one end of the junction; a read error may be the cause. The chain has TRBV4-2 and TRBJ2-1; TRBD2 matches 11 bases. The CDR3 is made up of 17 amino acids. CDR1 and CDR2 (germline): LGHNA, YNFKEQ. The CDR3: CTSSPGTSGSRYNEQFF. The CDR3 bases are TGTACCAGCAGCCCCGGTACTAGCGGGAGTCGCTACAATGAGCAGTTCTTC.

This chain connects TRBV5-6 to TRBJ2-3, with no clear D. Germline assignment: CDR1 SGHDT and CDR2 YYEEEE. There are 14 residues in the CDR3. The V end was cut by 2 bases, the J end by 2 bases, with 9 bases between. CDR3 loop: CASSLGPTTDTQYF. The CDR3 nucleotides read TGTGCCAGCAGCTTAGGGCCAACCACAGATACGCAGTATTTT. Full variable domain (remainder filled in from reference TRBV5-6 and TRBJ2-3): DAGVTQSPTHLIKTRGQQVTLRCSPKSGHDTVSWYQQALGQGPQFIFQYYEEEERQRGNFPDRFSGHQFPNYSSELNVNALLLGDSALYLCASSLGPTTDTQYFGPGTRLTVL.

The chain is built from TRBV20-1 and TRBJ2-5; 8 bases match TRBD2. The CDR3 consists of 17 residues. Germline values: CDR1 DFQATT, CDR2 SNEGSKA (reference sequence). Germline trimming cut 1 base from V and 2 bases from J; bases unmatched to any gene: 12. The CDR3 nucleotides are TGCAGTGCTAGAGCTTTACCCGGGGGGGGTTTACAAGAGACCCAGTACTTC. This codes for CSARALPGGGLQETQYF.

There are a few counts of this clonotype. The chain couples TRBV7-8 to TRBJ1-2; 8 bases fit TRBD1. This CDR3 has 13 residues. Per germline, CDR1 SGHVS and CDR2 FQNEAQ. Unmatched junction bases numbered 8, after V lost 7 bases and J lost 7 bases. CDR3 DNA sequence: TGTGCCAGCAACGGACAGGGCACAATTGGCTACACCTTC. Encoded protein: CASNGQGTIGYTF.

The chain carries TRBV30 and TRBJ2-3; 7 bases are shared with TRBD2. This CDR3 has 16 amino acids. Germline CDR1 GTSNPN, CDR2 SVGIG (reference sequence). J lost 2 bases, V lost 4 bases, and 12 bases had no gene match. In nucleotides, the CDR3 is TGTGCCTGGAACTTTCTTGGGAGGGAAAACACAGATACGCAGTATTTT. Residues: CAWNFLGRENTDTQYF.

This clonotype was picked up many times. The CDR3 sequence is CSVEDRLSSGTYEQYF. DNA for the CDR3: TGCAGCGTTGAAGATCGGTTGTCTAGCGGCACTTACGAGCAGTACTTC. V usage is TRBV29-1 and J usage is TRBJ2-7; 7 positions match TRBD2. The germline V gene encodes CDR1 SQVTM and CDR2 ANQGSEA. The V and J ends lost 0 bases and 4 bases, in that order; junction bases with no gene match: 12. This CDR3 spans 16 amino acids.

This clonotype showed up just a few times. The chain employs TRBV7-3 and TRBJ2-1; no clear D gene. The germline CDR1 and CDR2 sequences are SGHTA and FQGTGA. The CDR3 is made up of 13 amino acids. Deletions cut 5 bases from V and 7 bases from J, with 12 bases between. The CDR3 loop is CASSNPSGNEQFF. The CDR3 DNA sequence: TGTGCCAGCAGCAACCCCTCAGGAAATGAGCAGTTCTTC. The entire variable domain, with the rest obtained from reference TRBV7-3 and TRBJ2-1, is as follows: GAGVSQTPSNKVTEKGKYVELRCDPISGHTALYWYRQSLGQGPEFLIYFQGTGAADDSGLPNDRFFAVRPEGSVSTLKIQRTERGDSAVYLCASSNPSGNEQFFGPGTRLTVL.

The rearrangement uses TRBV27 and TRBJ2-5; no clear D. This CDR3 contains 16 residues. CDR1 is MNHEY, CDR2 SMNVEV, per germline (reference sequence). V lost 0 bases and J 2 bases, leaving 13 bases between the germline ends. This CDR3 is CASSLSGVYGQETQYF. In DNA form, the CDR3 reads TGTGCCAGCAGTTTATCGGGCGTCTATGGTCAAGAGACCCAGTACTTC.

V usage is TRBV30 and J usage is TRBJ2-3; possibly TRBD2 for D (5 bases). Trimming took off 4 bases at V and 6 bases at J, with 17 bases between the two ends. The CDR3 is 14 amino acids. Germline CDR1 is GTSNPN and CDR2 is SVGIG (reference sequence). This CDR3 reads CAWNVPGRDDTQYF. The DNA for the CDR3 is TGTGCCTGGAATGTACCAGGACGGGATGATACGCAGTATTTT.

This clonotype has ten or more counts. This chain connects TRBV29-1 to TRBJ1-2; D not resolved. Germline V gives CDR1 SQVTM, CDR2 ANQGSEA. With 1 base removed from V and 2 bases from J, the gap between germline ends came to 14 bases. CDR3 length: 15 amino acids. This CDR3 reads CSVEGAWVANYGYTF. The CDR3 DNA is TGCAGCGTTGAAGGGGCGTGGGTGGCGAACTATGGCTACACCTTC. Combining the CDR3 with reference TRBV29-1 and TRBJ1-2 gives the whole variable domain SAVISQKPSRDICQRGTSLTIQCQVDSQVTMMFWYRQQPGQSLTLIATANQGSEATYESGFVIDKFPISRPNLTFSTLTVSNMSPEDSSIYLCSVEGAWVANYGYTFGSGTRLTVV.

This chain joins TRBV12-3 or TRBV12-4 and TRBJ1-6, with 7 bases fitting TRBD1. The CDR3 length is 17 residues. The ends lost 5 bases at V and 0 bases at J; junction bases unmatched: 7. The CDR3 region is CASSRQGRGSYNSPLHF. For the CDR3, the DNA is TGTGCCAGCAGTCGACAGGGAAGAGGCTCCTATAATTCACCCCTCCACTTT.

J is TRBJ2-7 and V is TRBV5-5, with D possibly matching TRBD1 (6 bases). The J call may not be correct, given that the DNA end is closer to TRBJ2-5. The V gene's germline CDR1 is SGHKS and CDR2 YYEKEE (reference sequence). CDR3 size: 15 residues. CDR3 loop: CASSPGQPYPETQYF. The CDR3 DNA follows: TGTGCCAGCAGCCCCGGACAGCCCTACCCCGAGACCCAGTACTTC.

This chain links TRBV27 with TRBJ2-7; the match to TRBD1 covers 8 bases. V dropped 2 bases and J dropped 2; count of bases not matched to a gene: 8. The V gene's germline CDR1 is MNHEY and CDR2 SMNVEV (reference sequence). The CDR3 extends over 16 amino acids. CDR3 sequence: CASSLKIGTGAYEQYF. The CDR3 DNA is TGTGCCAGCAGTTTAAAAATAGGGACAGGTGCCTACGAGCAGTACTTC.

V is TRBV11-1 and J is TRBJ2-1; D possibly corresponds to TRBD2 (5 bases). V gave up 6 bases and J gave up 6 bases, with 12 bases separating them. The CDR3 is 13 amino acids. Germline values: CDR1 SGHAT, CDR2 FQDESV (reference sequence). CDR3 region: CASRPPGSNEQFF. The DNA for the CDR3 is TGTGCCAGCAGGCCTCCGGGGTCCAATGAGCAGTTCTTC.

This clonotype was picked up a small number of times. The CDR3 nucleotides are TGTGCCAGCAGTGATCGGGAGGCCCGGTACGAGCAGTACTTC. Translated: CASSDREARYEQYF. The chain combines TRBV25-1 with TRBJ2-7; 7 nucleotides agree with TRBD2. Germline V CDR1 and CDR2: MGHDK, SYGVNS. The CDR3 contains 14 residues. V shed 3 bases and J 4 bases; nucleotides not matched to a gene: 6.

In its sample, this clonotype was seen many times. The V call is TRBV27, the J call TRBJ1-4; D unclear. Trimming left V 4 bases short and J 7 bases short, with 10 bases between. This CDR3 has 13 amino acids. CDR1 and CDR2 (germline): MNHEY, SMNVEV (reference sequence). This CDR3 is CASSSEGGEKLFF. The CDR3 DNA is TGTGCCAGCAGTTCGGAGGGTGGTGAAAAACTGTTTTTT.

This clonotype was found many times. The genes are TRBV29-1 and TRBJ2-6; D call uncertain. Deletions cut 0 bases from V and 4 bases from J, with 13 bases between. Germline loops: CDR1 SQVTM, CDR2 ANQGSEA. CDR3 length equals 16 residues. For the CDR3, the DNA is TGCAGCGTTGAAGATCAGGTGGGGTCCGGGGCCAACGTCCTGACTTTC. Translation gives CSVEDQVGSGANVLTF. The whole variable domain, filled in from reference TRBV29-1 and TRBJ2-6, reads SAVISQKPSRDICQRGTSLTIQCQVDSQVTMMFWYRQQPGQSLTLIATANQGSEATYESGFVIDKFPISRPNLTFSTLTVSNMSPEDSSIYLCSVEDQVGSGANVLTFGAGSRLTVL.

This clonotype has only a few counts. The chain has TRBV5-1 and TRBJ2-1, with D perhaps TRBD2 (6 bases). The CDR3 sequence is 15 residues long. Germline values: CDR1 SGHRS, CDR2 YFSETQ. The V end lost 0 bases, the J end lost 8 bases, and 15 bases lay between the germline ends. CDR3 sequence: CASSLADGSMHEQFF. As DNA, the CDR3 is TGCGCCAGCAGCTTGGCCGACGGGAGTATGCATGAGCAGTTCTTC.

V usage is TRBV11-2 and J usage is TRBJ2-1; D unclear. The CDR3 runs 14 residues. Germline lookup yields CDR1 SGHAT and CDR2 FQNNGV. The V end was cut by 5 bases, the J end by 4 bases, with 12 bases between. The CDR3 protein is CASSPLTGYNEQFF. CDR3 DNA sequence: TGTGCCAGCAGCCCTCTCACTGGATACAATGAGCAGTTCTTC.